This is a list of T cell receptor beta chains from one sample in a study of blood T cell repertoires in COVID-19. The assay was immunoSEQ multiplex PCR, and TCRdb's table has in-frame clones only and misses some. The sample yields approximately 170,000 clones, about four fifths seen once. Sequencing was performed on peripheral blood. The source is a man aged 35-49 years who had recovered from COVID-19. Both conserved end residues are part of each CDR3. D genes are given only for firm matches. Where a row states a size, it is once, few, many or the class of an expanded clone; other rows omit it.

TRBV3-1/TRBV3-2	-	-	TRBJ1-6	CASSQDQVLSGNNSPLHF	TGTGCCAGCAGCCAAGATCAAGTCTTGTCGGGAAATAATTCACCCCTCCACTTT
TRBV4-1	once	-	TRBJ1-2	CASSQEPQGPRGYTF	TGCGCCAGCAGCCAAGAACCCCAGGGCCCTCGGGGCTACACCTTC
TRBV9	-	-	TRBJ1-1	CASSALDINTEAFF	TGTGCCAGCAGCGCCTTAGATATCAACACTGAAGCTTTCTTT
TRBV3-1/TRBV3-2	-	TRBD1	TRBJ2-5	CASSHYRGHETQYF	TGTGCCAGCAGCCACTACAGGGGGCACGAGACCCAGTACTTC
TRBV6-5	-	-	TRBJ2-2	CASSYGKRDTGELFF	TGTGCCAGCAGTTACGGGAAGCGGGACACCGGGGAGCTGTTTTTT
TRBV9	-	TRBD2	TRBJ2-1	CASSSTLAGGNEQFF	TGTGCCAGCAGCTCCACCTTAGCGGGAGGGAATGAGCAGTTCTTC
TRBV9	-	TRBD2	TRBJ2-1	CASSVGRTSGSNEQFF	TGTGCCAGCAGCGTAGGCCGGACTAGCGGGAGCAATGAGCAGTTCTTC
TRBV11-3	-	-	TRBJ1-6	CASSLTRIRTKDSPLHF	TGTGCCAGCAGCTTAACGAGAATCCGGACAAAGGATTCACCCCTCCACTTT
TRBV3-1/TRBV3-2	-	-	TRBJ2-2	CASSPGHGELFF	TGTGCCAGCAGCCCGGGACACGGGGAGCTGTTTTTT
TRBV19	-	TRBD2	TRBJ2-1	CASSIDPAGAARSYNEQFF	TGTGCCAGTAGTATAGATCCAGCGGGGGCTGCGAGGTCCTACAATGAGCAGTTCTTC
TRBV4-1	-	-	TRBJ2-4	CASSQEVKNIQYF	TGCGCCAGCAGCCAGGAGGTGAAAAACATTCAGTACTTC
TRBV19	-	-	TRBJ1-6	CASSIDTSSYNSPLHF	TGTGCCAGTAGTATCGACACGAGCTCCTATAATTCACCCCTCCACTTT
TRBV27	-	-	TRBJ2-7	CASSFRGSTSYEQYF	TGTGCCAGCAGTTTCCGCGGCAGTACCTCCTACGAGCAGTACTTC
TRBV7-9	-	-	TRBJ2-7	CASSLGQQYEQYF	TGTGCCAGCAGCTTAGGACAGCAGTACGAGCAGTACTTC
TRBV27	-	-	TRBJ2-5	CASSINPQGAQETQYF	TGTGCCAGCAGTATCAACCCACAGGGAGCCCAAGAGACCCAGTACTTC
TRBV10-3	-	TRBD1	TRBJ2-2	CAIKPGQGLFADTGELFF	TGTGCCATCAAGCCGGGACAGGGGTTATTCGCGGACACCGGGGAGCTGTTTTTT
TRBV24-1	once	TRBD2	TRBJ2-7	CATSDVGGRGEQYF	TGTGCCACCAGTGATGTAGGCGGGAGGGGCGAGCAGTACTTC
TRBV9	-	TRBD1	TRBJ2-2	CASSVAGGEAGELFF	TGTGCCAGCAGCGTAGCAGGGGGCGAGGCCGGGGAGCTGTTTTTT
TRBV7-2	-	TRBD1	TRBJ2-5	CASSSRQGRETQYF	TGTGCCAGCAGCTCCAGACAGGGTCGAGAGACCCAGTACTTC
TRBV28	-	TRBD1	TRBJ1-4	CASSLLGQGGEKLFF	TGTGCCAGCAGTTTATTGGGACAGGGCGGAGAAAAACTGTTTTTT
TRBV6-6	-	-	TRBJ1-5	CASSYGENQPQHF	TGTGCCAGCAGTTACGGAGAGAATCAGCCCCAGCATTTT
TRBV9	-	-	TRBJ2-5	CASSPREYQQEAQYF	TGTGCCAGCAGCCCTAGGGAGTATCAACAAGAGGCCCAATACTTC
TRBV2	-	-	TRBJ2-7	CASSPDSDSYEQYF	TGTGCCAGCAGTCCGGACAGCGACTCCTACGAGCAGTACTTC
TRBV6-4	few	TRBD2	TRBJ2-2	CASSSSSGGAGELFF	TGTGCCAGCAGTTCATCCAGCGGGGGCGCCGGGGAGCTGTTTTTT
TRBV7-2	few	-	TRBJ2-1	CASSLDPGTYEQFF	TGTGCCAGCAGCTTAGATCCAGGGACTTATGAGCAGTTCTTC
TRBV6-5	-	TRBD2	TRBJ2-3	CASRDQRDFTDTQYF	TGTGCCAGCCGGGACCAGCGGGACTTCACAGATACGCAGTATTTT
TRBV12-3/TRBV12-4	few	-	TRBJ2-1	CASSLEPSEQFF	TGTGCCAGCAGTTTAGAGCCAAGCGAGCAGTTCTTC
TRBV18	-	-	TRBJ2-3	CASSRRLGGVTSTDTQYF	TGTGCCAGCTCACGACGCCTAGGAGGGGTAACTAGCACAGATACGCAGTATTTT
TRBV28	-	TRBD1	TRBJ1-2	CASSFTGGEANYGYTF	TGTGCCAGCAGCTTTACAGGGGGCGAAGCTAACTATGGCTACACCTTC
TRBV7-5	-	-	TRBJ1-2	CARSKGTTNYGYTF	TGTGCCAGAAGCAAAGGGACAACTAACTATGGCTACACCTTC
TRBV9	once	TRBD2	TRBJ2-3	CASSVALTSGLNTQYF	TGTGCCAGCAGCGTAGCTCTAACTAGCGGGTTGAATACGCAGTATTTT
TRBV2	-	TRBD1	TRBJ1-5	CAKQGAGVNQPQHF	TGTGCCAAACAGGGGGCGGGTGTCAATCAGCCCCAGCATTTT
TRBV21-1	-	-	TRBJ1-2	CASSKPQGSYGYTF	TGTGCCAGCAGCAAGCCACAGGGTAGCTATGGCTACACCTTC
TRBV2	-	TRBD2	TRBJ2-1	CASSGLAGDAEQFF	TGTGCCAGCAGTGGGCTAGCGGGAGACGCTGAGCAGTTCTTC
TRBV28	-	TRBD2	TRBJ2-7	CASSLYAGGARYEQYF	TGTGCCAGCAGTTTATACGCGGGGGGCGCGAGGTACGAGCAGTACTTC
TRBV19	-	-	TRBJ1-3	CASSTRGGTGNTIYF	TGTGCCAGTAGTACTCGGGGGGGAACTGGAAACACCATATATTTT
TRBV6-1	once	-	TRBJ2-7	CASSERVVADEQYF	TGTGCCAGCAGTGAAAGAGTGGTAGCGGACGAGCAGTACTTC
TRBV11-3	-	TRBD2	TRBJ2-1	CASQRGVYNEQFF	TGTGCCAGCCAACGGGGGGTCTACAATGAGCAGTTCTTC
TRBV6-5	-	-	TRBJ2-7	CASEGGVGGREQYF	TGTGCCAGCGAAGGGGGGGTCGGGGGGCGCGAGCAGTACTTC
TRBV4-2	-	-	TRBJ2-4	CASSQDPHQQEKNIQYF	TGTGCCAGCAGCCAAGATCCCCACCAACAGGAAAAAAACATTCAGTACTTC
TRBV5-1	once	TRBD2	TRBJ2-2	CASGSWGGSVDTGELFF	TGCGCCAGCGGATCGTGGGGCGGGAGCGTCGACACCGGGGAGCTGTTTTTT
TRBV2	-	-	TRBJ1-1	CASRGARAPNTEAFF	TGTGCCAGCAGGGGGGCACGGGCGCCGAACACTGAAGCTTTCTTT
TRBV4-1	-	TRBD1	TRBJ2-2	CASSQRQPGQGIGELFF	TGCGCCAGCAGCCAAAGACAACCGGGACAGGGGATCGGGGAGCTGTTTTTT
TRBV19	-	-	TRBJ2-3	CASSTGATDTQYF	TGTGCCAGTAGTACCGGAGCCACAGATACGCAGTATTTT
TRBV11-1	-	-	TRBJ2-2	CASSLNLAPTGELFF	TGTGCCAGCAGCTTAAACCTAGCGCCCACCGGGGAGCTGTTTTTT
TRBV2	-	TRBD1	TRBJ2-3	CASGEGTGVGTDTQYF	TGTGCCAGCGGGGAAGGGACAGGGGTGGGGACAGATACGCAGTATTTT
TRBV28	-	-	TRBJ1-4	CASSFRQPNEKLFF	TGTGCCAGCAGTTTCCGACAGCCCAATGAAAAACTGTTTTTT
TRBV28	-	TRBD2	TRBJ2-1	CASSPSGLARRYNEQFF	TGTGCCAGCAGTCCCTCCGGACTAGCTCGTCGCTACAATGAGCAGTTCTTC
TRBV29-1	-	-	TRBJ1-1	CSVEELWRTEAFF	TGCAGCGTTGAAGAATTGTGGAGGACTGAAGCTTTCTTT
TRBV29-1	many	-	TRBJ2-5	CSVEGGPETQYF	TGCAGCGTTGAGGGGGGTCCAGAGACCCAGTACTTC
TRBV12-5	-	-	TRBJ1-5	CASADSYSNQPQHF	TGTGCTAGTGCTGACAGCTATAGCAATCAGCCCCAGCATTTT
TRBV7-8	many	-	TRBJ2-2	CASSLRPGGHTGELFF	TGTGCCAGCAGCTTGAGGCCCGGGGGGCACACCGGGGAGCTGTTTTTT
TRBV9	-	TRBD1	TRBJ2-2	CASSAGTGYRELFF	TGTGCCAGCAGCGCCGGGACAGGGTACAGGGAGCTGTTTTTT
TRBV5-4	-	-	TRBJ2-1	CASSFVGGNEQFF	TGTGCCAGCAGCTTTGTGGGGGGCAATGAGCAGTTCTTC
TRBV30	-	TRBD1	TRBJ1-1	CARTGDGEAFF	TGTGCCCGGACAGGGGACGGGGAGGCTTTCTTT